The next 6 T cell receptor beta chains were all read from a single sample in a study of cytomegalovirus exposure and HLA in healthy donors (dated by TCRdb to 2017 to 2019). The library was obtained by the immunoSEQ multiplex PCR assay. A mixture of 60 forward primers for TCR Vbeta segments and 13 reverse primers for TCR Jbeta segments was used in the multiplex PCR. TCRdb took over this immuneACCESS table, retaining in-frame rearrangements with V and J assigned. Such tables are incomplete; in checked studies, under half of the missing clones stem from an unresolved V gene, and the remainder is unexplained. This sample has 110,000 to 150,000 clones in its table, and 79% of those were observed once. Of the sample, more than 0.75% falls within the top ten clones. Sequencing was carried out using PBMCs. These receptors all stem from a man aged 18 to 35 in good health and CMV-seronegative.

The chain joins TRBV4-1 to TRBJ2-2; D is unresolved. This CDR3 spans 15 amino acids. V dropped 4 bases and J dropped 4 bases, with 13 bases sitting between them. Germline V lookup: CDR1 MGHRA, CDR2 YSYEKL. The CDR3 protein is CASSPRSQFTGELFF. The CDR3 DNA reads TGCGCCAGCAGCCCCCGAAGTCAGTTCACCGGGGAGCTGTTTTTT.

The genes are TRBV7-2 and TRBJ1-2; a weak D match, TRBD1 (5 bases). The CDR3 extends over 13 amino acids. Trimming shortened V by 3 bases and J by 8 bases, and 13 bases separated the two germline ends. Germline CDR1 reads SGHTA; CDR2 reads FQGNSA. CDR3 amino acids: CASSLGRVPGYTF. In DNA, the CDR3 is TGTGCCAGCAGCTTGGGCAGGGTCCCCGGCTACACCTTC.

The V and J genes are TRBV11-2 and TRBJ1-1; no clear D gene. Per the germline V gene, CDR1 is SGHAT and CDR2 is FQNNGV. This CDR3 has 13 residues. V was trimmed by 6 bases and J by 0 bases, leaving 8 bases between them. In DNA, the CDR3 is TGTGCCAGCAGGCTCAGAATGAACACTGAAGCTTTCTTT. Translation: CASRLRMNTEAFF.

This clone was seen just once. The rearrangement uses TRBV19 and TRBJ1-6, with a possible D match to TRBD1 (5 bases). The V gene's germline CDR1 is LNHDA and CDR2 SQIVND (reference sequence). The CDR3 has 16 amino acids. V lost 1 base and J 9 bases, leaving 16 bases between the germline ends. CDR3 region: CASSIGTGTVGSPLHF. CDR3 nucleotide sequence: TGTGCCAGTAGTATAGGAACCGGGACTGTGGGTTCACCCCTCCACTTT.

This clone was seen only once. At the DNA level, this CDR3 is encoded by other sequences in the same sample as well. V and J are TRBV9 and TRBJ1-2, with D perhaps matching TRBD1 (5 bases). Trimming removed 0 bases from V and 2 bases from J, with 8 bases in between. This CDR3 spans 14 amino acids. The germline gives CDR1 SGDLS, CDR2 YYNGEE. In nucleotides, the CDR3 is TGTGCCAGCAGCGTAGACTCAGGGAACTATGGCTACACCTTC. Translated, it gives CASSVDSGNYGYTF.

The chain has TRBV9 and TRBJ1-2; D gene uncertain. V dropped 5 bases and J dropped 10 bases, with 12 bases sitting between them. The CDR3 has 11 amino acids. Germline values: CDR1 SGDLS, CDR2 YYNGEE. As DNA, the CDR3 is TGTGCCAGCAGGCAACAAGAATACTACACCTTC. It translates to CASRQQEYYTF.